This T cell receptor beta chain was sequenced during a study of T cell responses to AZD1222 COVID-19 vaccine. Only in-frame clones appear in the TCRdb table, and some are missing; sequencing was by immunoSEQ multiplex PCR. The sample consists of around 100,000 clones, less than 90% of them appearing once. The CDR3 is made up of 15 amino acids. Germline values: CDR1 SQVTM, CDR2 ANQGSEA. Trimming shortened V by 1 base and J by 0 bases, and 13 bases separated the two germline ends. The clonotype comes from an adult in good health. Sequencing used peripheral blood, obtained on day 0 of AZD1222 vaccination. The chain recombines TRBV29-1 with TRBJ2-7; maybe TRBD2 (5 bases). Written as DNA, the CDR3 is TGCAGCGTTGAAGGGGGAGAGGTTCTCTCCTACGAGCAGTACTTC. Amino acid sequence: CSVEGGEVLSYEQYF.